Each of the 5 T cell receptor beta chains below was sequenced from the same sample in a study of T cells in Graves' hyperthyroidism and ophthalmopathy. Researchers took RNA transcripts and amplified the TCR beta CDR3 regions from them. First-round RT-PCR with HTBI primers amplified the TCR CDR3 region. TCRdb re-analysed the multiplex PCR reads in MiXCR, keeping a single row per CDR3 protein. The repertoire includes 480,000 or so distinct CDR3 sequences, roughly 45% of them detected once, and about two fifths sits in the top ten. Sample: peripheral blood or thyroid tissue (not recorded which). The receptor source for this set is an adult woman with Graves' disease, either hyperthyroidism or ophthalmopathy (not recorded which).

The chain joins TRBV4-3 to TRBJ2-7; 10 bases match TRBD2. The length of the CDR3 is 17 residues. The germline V gene has CDR1 LGHNA and CDR2 YSLEER. The ends lost 0 bases at V and 1 base at J; junction bases unmatched: 6. The CDR3 reads CASSQDWSSGSSYEQYF. The CDR3 DNA follows: TGCGCCAGCAGCCAAGATTGGTCTAGCGGGAGTTCCTACGAGCAGTACTTC.

This chain links TRBV19 with TRBJ1-2; no firm D call. The CDR3 extends over 11 amino acids. V lost 4 bases to trimming and J lost 8 bases, with 8 bases between them. Germline V gives CDR1 LNHDA, CDR2 SQIVND (reference sequence). The DNA of the CDR3 is TGTGCCAGTAGTACCGGACCGGGCTACACCTTC. The encoded protein is CASSTGPGYTF.

V and J are TRBV10-3 and TRBJ1-5; TRBD1 agrees at 9 bases. In germline, CDR1 is ENHRY, CDR2 SYGVKD. V was pared by 8 bases and J by 8 bases, with 13 bases of the junction left unmatched. This CDR3 comprises 15 residues. The CDR3 loop is CAIPIPQGAHKPQHF. The CDR3 region has the DNA TGTGCCATCCCGATCCCACAGGGGGCGCATAAGCCCCAGCATTTT.

V and J are TRBV29-1 and TRBJ2-1; D remains unclear. Trimming left V 4 bases short and J 5 bases short, with 12 bases between. Germline-derived CDR1 and CDR2 are SQVTM and ANQGSEA. The CDR3 runs to 13 residues. In DNA, the CDR3 is TGCAGCGTTGCGGTGTTTTTAGACAATGAGCAGTTCTTC. It codes for CSVAVFLDNEQFF.

CDR3 loop: CAISEDRRTEAFF. The CDR3 coding sequence is TGTGCCATCAGTGAGGACAGGAGGACTGAAGCTTTCTTT. The chain uses TRBV10-3 and TRBJ1-1; D is perhaps TRBD1 (6 bases). The CDR3 contains 13 residues. Germline V gene lookup returns CDR1 ENHRY and CDR2 SYGVKD. V dropped 2 bases and J dropped 5 bases, with 9 bases sitting between them.